The 8 T cell receptor beta chains below come from one sample, sequenced in a study of blood T cells in healthy people across ages. A second PCR, run for about 7 to 12 cycles, used a sample-barcoded 5' primer plus a J-beta primer mix. TCRdb fed the 5' RACE reads into MiXCR, producing one record per CDR3 protein. The sample contains about 1.5 million distinct CDR3 sequences, about 42% of which appear only once. The sequenced material came from blood. Receptors were obtained from a woman aged 18-29 years in good health.

This clonotype was seen ten or more times. For the CDR3, the DNA is TGTGCCAGCAGTCACGTTTTAGGAGATACGCAGTATTTT. This sequence encodes CASSHVLGDTQYF. The chain joins TRBV6-2 or TRBV6-3 to TRBJ2-3; no definite D call. V shed 5 bases and J shed 5 bases, with 11 bases lying between them. Germline V CDR1 and CDR2: MNHEY, SVGEGT. The CDR3 consists of 13 residues.

This clonotype has just a few counts. V gene TRBV27 combines with J gene TRBJ2-5; D is possibly TRBD2 (6 bases). The J call is doubtful: the DNA matches TRBJ2-7 better. The CDR3 spans 12 residues. Germline values: CDR1 MNHEY, CDR2 SMNVEV (reference sequence). DNA for the CDR3: TGTGCCAGCACCCGGGGACTCTACGAGCAGTACTTC. This encodes CASTRGLYEQYF.

Ten or more counts support this clonotype. The CDR3 DNA follows: TGTGCCAGCAGCTCCGGACTAGCGGGAGCTCTCAATGAGCAGTACTTC. Amino acid sequence: CASSSGLAGALNEQYF. This chain uses TRBV7-8 with TRBJ2-7; 13 bases agree with TRBD2. The CDR3 spans 16 residues. Germline-derived CDR1 and CDR2 are SGHVS and FQNEAQ. V gave up 4 bases and J gave up 7 bases; unmatched junction bases: 10.

This rearrangement joins TRBV27 to TRBJ2-7; 8 bases match TRBD1. The CDR3 length is 18 residues. V was clipped by 4 bases and J by 5 bases; unmatched bases: 19. Germline CDR1 and CDR2: MNHEY and SMNVEV (reference sequence). The CDR3 coding sequence is TGTGCCAGCAGTTCGAACGCACCCCGATGGACAGGGACCCACGAGCAGTACTTC. This translates into CASSSNAPRWTGTHEQYF.

The chain joins TRBV20-1 to TRBJ2-5; a weak D match, TRBD1 (6 bases). The CDR3 covers 12 residues. The germline gives CDR1 DFQATT, CDR2 SNEGSKA (reference sequence). CDR3: CMPPRGQETQYF. The CDR3 nucleotides are TGCATGCCCCCAAGGGGGCAAGAGACCCAGTACTTC.

The V call is TRBV7-2, the J call TRBJ2-3; 7 positions agree with TRBD2. Germline CDR1 reads SGHTA; CDR2 reads FQGNSA. The CDR3 extends over 16 amino acids. Trimming at V came to 1 base and at J to 0 bases, leaving 4 bases not matched to a gene. The CDR3 region is CASSLVGSGSTDTQYF. The CDR3, as DNA: TGTGCCAGCAGCTTAGTAGGTAGCGGGAGCACAGATACGCAGTATTTT.

The count of this clonotype is one. The gene calls are TRBV4-1 and TRBJ1-3, with D perhaps matching TRBD1 (5 bases). The CDR3 runs 17 residues. With 1 base removed from V and 0 bases from J, the gap between germline ends came to 13 bases. In germline, CDR1 is MGHRA, CDR2 YSYEKL. The CDR3 loop reads CASSQAGLPHSGNTIYF. The DNA of the CDR3 is TGCGCCAGCAGCCAAGCGGGGCTCCCGCACTCTGGAAACACCATATATTTT.

This clonotype was seen only a few times. The V call is TRBV25-1, the J call TRBJ2-5; D is possibly TRBD1 (6 bases). Germline CDR1 MGHDK, CDR2 SYGVNS. The CDR3 has 16 amino acids. Between the trimmed V and J ends, which lost 4 bases and 1 base, there was a span of 16 bases. CDR3 coding DNA: TGTGCCAGCAGTGTTGGACAGCTAACTACCCAAGAGACCCAGTACTTC. Protein sequence: CASSVGQLTTQETQYF.